This TCR beta chain was recorded in a study of PD-L1 blockade in urothelial cancer. This clone has just one count. Trimming stripped 0 bases from V and 15 bases from J, with 15 bases between. CDR3 length equals 13 residues. Germline loops: CDR1 MNHNS, CDR2 SASEGT. The sample's time point: pretreatment peripheral blood. Libraries were prepared by immunoSEQ multiplex PCR; TCRdb keeps only in-frame clonotypes and omits some of them. The table has tens of thousands of clones, 85% to 90% seen once. This clonotype was obtained from a man between 60 and 70 years old with urothelial cancer. This specimen consisted of PBMCs, obtained around atezolizumab (anti-PD-L1) treatment. This chain uses TRBV6-1 with TRBJ2-1; tentatively, D is TRBD2 (5 bases). The CDR3 DNA reads as TGTGCCAGCAGTGAAGCGCGGAGCGGAGGTCGGTTCTTC. Its translation: CASSEARSGGRFF.